Following are 10 T cell receptor beta chains from one sample sequenced in a study of OX40 agonist ivuxolimab in advanced cancers. Sequencing used immunoSEQ multiplex PCR; TCRdb keeps in-frame clones, though not all of them. The sample carries 45,000 to 50,000 clones, roughly 93% recorded once. This sample comprised CD4+ or CD8+ T cells sorted from blood, obtained in a trial of the OX40 agonist ivuxolimab. These receptor sequences come from an adult with an advanced solid tumor such as melanoma, head and neck, liver or kidney cancer.

The J gene is TRBJ2-1, the V gene TRBV27; unclear D gene. The V gene's germline CDR1 is MNHEY and CDR2 SMNVEV (reference sequence). The CDR3 runs to 15 residues. Trimming took off 3 bases at V and 2 bases at J, with 11 bases between the two ends. The CDR3 here is CASSLMGTTYNEQFF. In DNA form, the CDR3 reads TGTGCCAGCAGTTTGATGGGTACCACCTACAATGAGCAGTTCTTC.

The rearrangement joins TRBV29-1 to TRBJ2-3; TRBD2 is a possible D gene (5 bases). CDR1 and CDR2 (germline): SQVTM, ANQGSEA. The CDR3 sequence is 14 residues long. The germline V and J ends were trimmed by 4 bases and 0 bases, with 11 bases remaining between them. CDR3 loop: CSVGTYTSTDTQYF. CDR3 coding DNA: TGCAGCGTTGGGACTTATACTAGCACAGATACGCAGTATTTT.

The chain carries TRBV4-1 and TRBJ1-1, with TRBD1 as a possible D gene (6 bases). Looked up from germline, CDR1 is MGHRA and CDR2 is YSYEKL. The CDR3 covers 13 residues. V was trimmed by 6 bases and J by 7 bases, leaving 15 bases between them. The CDR3 nucleotides are TGCGCCAGCAGTCTAGCTACAGGGTATGAAGCTTTCTTT. Translated: CASSLATGYEAFF.

This chain joins TRBV30 and TRBJ2-7; tentative D call: TRBD2 (5 bases). The germline V gene encodes CDR1 GTSNPN and CDR2 SVGIG (reference sequence). The CDR3 extends over 14 amino acids. V gave up 5 bases and J gave up 7 bases, with 21 bases separating them. The CDR3 DNA reads TGTGCCTGGGCCTGGGGAGAGCCCCAAGGAGAGCAGTACTTC. The encoded protein is CAWAWGEPQGEQYF.

This clone was recorded once. V usage is TRBV4-1 and J usage is TRBJ1-5; D unresolved. This CDR3 has 16 residues. The ends were cut back, 0 bases at V and 0 bases at J, with 9 bases in the middle. Germline V lookup: CDR1 MGHRA, CDR2 YSYEKL. The CDR3 coding sequence is TGCGCCAGCAGCCAAGACCCCTATAATAGCAATCAGCCCCAGCATTTT. This encodes CASSQDPYNSNQPQHF.

This rearrangement joins TRBV27 to TRBJ2-1; TRBD1 aligns across 9 bases. The CDR3 has 14 residues. With 3 bases clipped from V and 4 bases from J, the junction kept 1 base outside the gene matches. Germline lookup yields CDR1 MNHEY and CDR2 SMNVEV (reference sequence). In DNA form, the CDR3 reads TGTGCCAGCAGTTTCGGGACAGGGTACAATGAGCAGTTCTTC. It specifies CASSFGTGYNEQFF.

V gene TRBV19 combines with J gene TRBJ2-1; 9 nucleotides agree with TRBD1. Germline CDR1 is LNHDA and CDR2 is SQIVND (reference sequence). This CDR3 contains 18 residues. V lost 4 bases, J lost 0 bases, and 10 bases stayed unmatched. The CDR3 loop is CASSTHDRGSPSYNEQFF. The DNA of the CDR3 is TGTGCCAGTAGTACACACGACAGGGGGTCCCCCTCCTACAATGAGCAGTTCTTC.

This chain joins TRBV2 and TRBJ2-5; 9 positions agree with TRBD1. The junction had 9 bases not matched to a gene; V was cut back by 11 bases and J by 5 bases. The germline V gene has CDR1 SNHLY and CDR2 FYNNEI. This CDR3 comprises 13 residues. DNA of the CDR3: TGTGCCGTCCTACAGGGGGCCGGCGAGACCCAGTACTTC. Its translation: CAVLQGAGETQYF.

The CDR3 DNA sequence: TGTGCCAGCAGCCCAAGGGTAGCGGGAGCCTCGTACGAGCAGTACTTC. Protein: CASSPRVAGASYEQYF. The chain has TRBV5-5 and TRBJ2-7; TRBD2 matches at 9 bases. Trimming at V came to 4 bases and at J to 4 bases, leaving 12 bases not matched to a gene. The CDR3 runs to 16 residues. The germline V gene encodes CDR1 SGHKS and CDR2 YYEKEE (reference sequence).

This chain connects TRBV7-6 to TRBJ2-7; D remains unclear. Trimming stripped 1 base from V and 3 bases from J, with 7 bases between. Germline V gives CDR1 SGHVS, CDR2 FNYEAQ. The CDR3 extends over 13 amino acids. The CDR3 here is CASSLGLSYEQYF. In nucleotides, the CDR3 is TGTGCCAGCAGCTTAGGTCTGAGCTACGAGCAGTACTTC.